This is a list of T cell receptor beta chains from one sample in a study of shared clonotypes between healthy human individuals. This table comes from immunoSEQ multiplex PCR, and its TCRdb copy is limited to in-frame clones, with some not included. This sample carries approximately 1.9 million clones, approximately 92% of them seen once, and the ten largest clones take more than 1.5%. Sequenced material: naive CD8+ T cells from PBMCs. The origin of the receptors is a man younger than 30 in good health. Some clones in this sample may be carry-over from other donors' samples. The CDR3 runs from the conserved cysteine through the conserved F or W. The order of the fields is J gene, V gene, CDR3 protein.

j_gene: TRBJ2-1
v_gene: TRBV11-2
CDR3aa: CASSLQTRFYEQFF

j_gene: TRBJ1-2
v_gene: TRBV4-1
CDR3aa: CASSQTGGGTGYTF

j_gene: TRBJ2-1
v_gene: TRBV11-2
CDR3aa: CASSLNRQDPYNEQFF

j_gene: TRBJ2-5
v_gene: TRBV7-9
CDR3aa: CASSPRLGETQYF

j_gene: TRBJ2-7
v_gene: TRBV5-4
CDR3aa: CASKGGQGNSYEQYF

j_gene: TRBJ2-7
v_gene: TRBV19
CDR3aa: CASSTGRPYEQYF

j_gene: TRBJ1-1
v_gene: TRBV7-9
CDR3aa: CASSPKGASTEAFF

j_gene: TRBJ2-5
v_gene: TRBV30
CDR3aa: CAWSVGVVWARGETQYF

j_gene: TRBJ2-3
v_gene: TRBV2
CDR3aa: CASTQRDTDTQYF

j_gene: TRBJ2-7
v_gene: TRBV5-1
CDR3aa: CASSLYAEQYF

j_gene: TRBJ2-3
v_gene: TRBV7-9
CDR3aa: CASSPEGRPDTQYF

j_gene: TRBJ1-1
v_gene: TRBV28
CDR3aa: CASSLSIGGRGHLDTEAFF

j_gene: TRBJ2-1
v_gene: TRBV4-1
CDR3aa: CASSQDATNRFQFF

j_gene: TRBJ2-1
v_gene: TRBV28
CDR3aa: CASSLETGLYNEQFF

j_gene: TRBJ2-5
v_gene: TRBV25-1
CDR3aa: CASRDRGEETQYF

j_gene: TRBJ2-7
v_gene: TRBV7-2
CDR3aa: CASSYAPNEQYF

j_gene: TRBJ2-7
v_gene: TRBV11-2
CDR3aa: CASSLHLAGSSYEQYF

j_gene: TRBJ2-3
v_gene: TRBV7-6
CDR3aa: CASSLAADSTDTQYF

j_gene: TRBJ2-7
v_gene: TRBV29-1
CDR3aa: CSVAWKFYEQYF

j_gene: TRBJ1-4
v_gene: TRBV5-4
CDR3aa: CASTEGRANEKLFF